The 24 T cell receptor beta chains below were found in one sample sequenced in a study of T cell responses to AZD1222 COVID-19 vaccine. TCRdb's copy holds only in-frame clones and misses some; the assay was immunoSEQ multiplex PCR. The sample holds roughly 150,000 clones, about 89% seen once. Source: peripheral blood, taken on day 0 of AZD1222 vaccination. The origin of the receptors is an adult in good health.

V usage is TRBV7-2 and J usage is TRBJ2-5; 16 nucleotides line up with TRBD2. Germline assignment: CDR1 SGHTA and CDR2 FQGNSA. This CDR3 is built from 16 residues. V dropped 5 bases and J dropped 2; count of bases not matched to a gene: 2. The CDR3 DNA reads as TGTGCCAGCAGCAAGGGACTAGCGGGGGGGCAAGAGACCCAGTACTTC. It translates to CASSKGLAGGQETQYF.

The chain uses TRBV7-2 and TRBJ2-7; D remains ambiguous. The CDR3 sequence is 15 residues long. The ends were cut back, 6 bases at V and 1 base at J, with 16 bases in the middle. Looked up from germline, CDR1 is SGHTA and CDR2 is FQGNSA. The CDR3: CASSLYPWDSYEQYF. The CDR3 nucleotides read TGTGCCAGCAGTCTTTACCCGTGGGATTCCTACGAGCAGTACTTC.

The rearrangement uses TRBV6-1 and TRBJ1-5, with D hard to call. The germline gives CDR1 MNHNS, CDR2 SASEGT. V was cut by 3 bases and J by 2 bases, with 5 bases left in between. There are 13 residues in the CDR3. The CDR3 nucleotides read TGTGCCAGCAGTGATTGGGGCAATCAGCCCCAGCATTTT. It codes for CASSDWGNQPQHF.

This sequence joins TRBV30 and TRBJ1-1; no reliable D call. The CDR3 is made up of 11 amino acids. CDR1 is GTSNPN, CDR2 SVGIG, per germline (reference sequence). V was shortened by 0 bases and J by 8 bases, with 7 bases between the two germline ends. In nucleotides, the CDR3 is TGTGCCTGGAGTGTAACCCGGGAAGCTTTCTTT. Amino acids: CAWSVTREAFF.

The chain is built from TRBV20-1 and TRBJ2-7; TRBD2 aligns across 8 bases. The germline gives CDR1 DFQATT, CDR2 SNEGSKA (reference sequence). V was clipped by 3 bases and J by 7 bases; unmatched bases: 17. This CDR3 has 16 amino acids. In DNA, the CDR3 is TGCAGTGCTAGTCCCGACTCGGGACTAGGGGTTAGGGAGCAGTACTTC. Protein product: CSASPDSGLGVREQYF.

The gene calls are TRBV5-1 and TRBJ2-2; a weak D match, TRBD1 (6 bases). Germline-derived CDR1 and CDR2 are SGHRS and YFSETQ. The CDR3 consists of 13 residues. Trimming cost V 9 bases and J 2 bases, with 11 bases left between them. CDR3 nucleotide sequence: TGCGCCACCTTGACAGGTAACACCGGGGAGCTGTTTTTT. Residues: CATLTGNTGELFF.

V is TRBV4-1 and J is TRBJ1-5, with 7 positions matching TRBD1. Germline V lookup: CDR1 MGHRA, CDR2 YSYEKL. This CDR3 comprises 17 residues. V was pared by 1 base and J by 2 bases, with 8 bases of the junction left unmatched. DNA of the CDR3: TGCGCCAGCAGCCAAGCGCCAGGGACAGTCGGCAATCAGCCCCAGCATTTT. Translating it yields CASSQAPGTVGNQPQHF.

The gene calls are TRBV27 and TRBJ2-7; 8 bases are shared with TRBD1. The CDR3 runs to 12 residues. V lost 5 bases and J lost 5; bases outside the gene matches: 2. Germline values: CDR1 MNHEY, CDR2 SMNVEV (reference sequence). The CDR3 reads CASSAGGNEQYF. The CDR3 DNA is TGTGCCAGCAGTGCAGGGGGCAACGAGCAGTACTTC.

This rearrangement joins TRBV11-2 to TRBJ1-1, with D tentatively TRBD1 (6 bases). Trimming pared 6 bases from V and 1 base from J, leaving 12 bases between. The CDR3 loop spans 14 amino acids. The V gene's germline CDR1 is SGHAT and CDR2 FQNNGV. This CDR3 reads CASRAHRENTEAFF. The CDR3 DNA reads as TGTGCCAGCAGGGCCCACAGGGAGAACACTGAAGCTTTCTTT.

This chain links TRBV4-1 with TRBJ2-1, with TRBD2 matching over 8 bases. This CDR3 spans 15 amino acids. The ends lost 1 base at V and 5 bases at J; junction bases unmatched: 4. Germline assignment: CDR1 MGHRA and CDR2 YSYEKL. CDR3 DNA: TGCGCCAGCAGCCAAGGACTAGCGTATGACAATGAGCAGTTCTTC. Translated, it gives CASSQGLAYDNEQFF.

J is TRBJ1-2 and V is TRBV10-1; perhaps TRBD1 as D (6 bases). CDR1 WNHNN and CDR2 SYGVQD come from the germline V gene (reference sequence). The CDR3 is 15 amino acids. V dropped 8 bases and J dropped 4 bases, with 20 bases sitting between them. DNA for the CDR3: TGCGCCAGCTCCGGGACACTAACCGGACTCTATGGCTACACCTTC. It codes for CASSGTLTGLYGYTF.

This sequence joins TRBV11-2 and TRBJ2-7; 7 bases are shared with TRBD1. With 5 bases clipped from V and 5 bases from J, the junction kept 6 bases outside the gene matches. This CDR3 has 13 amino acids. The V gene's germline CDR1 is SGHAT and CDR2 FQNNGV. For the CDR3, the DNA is TGTGCCAGCAGCGTAACAGGGGTCAACGAGCAGTACTTC. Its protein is CASSVTGVNEQYF.

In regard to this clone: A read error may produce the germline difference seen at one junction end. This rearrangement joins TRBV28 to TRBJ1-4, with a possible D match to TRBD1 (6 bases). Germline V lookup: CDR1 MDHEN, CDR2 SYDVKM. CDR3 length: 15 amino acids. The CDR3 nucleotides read TGTGCCCGCAGTGGGGGGGCGGCGGGGGGTGAAAAACTGTTTTTT. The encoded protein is CARSGGAAGGEKLFF.

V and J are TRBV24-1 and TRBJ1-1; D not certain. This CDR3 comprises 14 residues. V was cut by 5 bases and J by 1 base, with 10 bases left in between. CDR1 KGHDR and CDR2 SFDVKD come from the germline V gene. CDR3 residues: CATSAPHPNTEAFF. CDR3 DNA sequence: TGTGCCACCAGTGCCCCACACCCGAACACTGAAGCTTTCTTT.

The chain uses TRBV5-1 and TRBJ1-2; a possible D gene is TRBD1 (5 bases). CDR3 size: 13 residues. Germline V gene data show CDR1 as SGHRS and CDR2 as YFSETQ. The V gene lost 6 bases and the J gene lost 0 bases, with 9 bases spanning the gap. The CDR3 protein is CASKRGTNYGYTF. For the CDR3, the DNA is TGCGCCAGCAAACGGGGGACTAACTATGGCTACACCTTC.

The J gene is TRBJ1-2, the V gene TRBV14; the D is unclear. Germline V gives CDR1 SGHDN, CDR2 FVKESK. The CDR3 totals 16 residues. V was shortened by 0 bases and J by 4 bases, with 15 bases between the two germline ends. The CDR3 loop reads CASSQDNRGTAYGYTF. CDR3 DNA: TGTGCCAGCAGCCAAGATAATCGGGGTACAGCCTATGGCTACACCTTC.

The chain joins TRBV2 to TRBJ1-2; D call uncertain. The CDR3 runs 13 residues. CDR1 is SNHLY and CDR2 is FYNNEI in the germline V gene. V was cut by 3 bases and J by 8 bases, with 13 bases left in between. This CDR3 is CASSDSGTGGYTF. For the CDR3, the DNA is TGTGCCAGCAGTGATTCGGGAACTGGCGGCTACACCTTC.

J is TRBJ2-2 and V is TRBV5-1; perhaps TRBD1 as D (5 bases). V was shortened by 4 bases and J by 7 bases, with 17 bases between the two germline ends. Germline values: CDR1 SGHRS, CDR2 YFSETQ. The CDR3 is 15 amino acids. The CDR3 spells CASSPWQGGGGELFF. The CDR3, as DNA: TGCGCCAGCAGCCCATGGCAGGGTGGTGGCGGGGAGCTGTTTTTT. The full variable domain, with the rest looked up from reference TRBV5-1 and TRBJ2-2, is KAGVTQTPRYLIKTRGQQVTLSCSPISGHRSVSWYQQTPGQGLQFLFEYFSETQRNKGNFPGRFSGRQFSNSRSEMNVSTLELGDSALYLCASSPWQGGGGELFFGEGSRLTVL.

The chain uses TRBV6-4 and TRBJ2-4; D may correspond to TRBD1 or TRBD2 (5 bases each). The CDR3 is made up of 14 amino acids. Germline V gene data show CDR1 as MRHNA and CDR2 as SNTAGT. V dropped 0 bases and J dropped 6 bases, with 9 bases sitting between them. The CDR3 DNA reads TGTGCCAGCAGTGACTCGGATGGGGGAAACATTCAGTACTTC. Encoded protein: CASSDSDGGNIQYF.

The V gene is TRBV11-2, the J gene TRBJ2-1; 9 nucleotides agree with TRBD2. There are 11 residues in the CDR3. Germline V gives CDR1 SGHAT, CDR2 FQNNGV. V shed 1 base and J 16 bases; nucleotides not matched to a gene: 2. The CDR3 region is CASSLGTSVFF. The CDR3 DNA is TGTGCCAGCAGCTTAGGGACTAGCGTTTTCTTC.

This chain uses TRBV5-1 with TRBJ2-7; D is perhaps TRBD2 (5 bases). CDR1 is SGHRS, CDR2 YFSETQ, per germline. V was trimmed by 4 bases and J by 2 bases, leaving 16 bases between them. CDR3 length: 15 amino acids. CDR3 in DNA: TGCGCCAGCAGCCCGAGCAGCGGAGTCCCCTACGAGCAGTACTTC. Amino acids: CASSPSSGVPYEQYF.

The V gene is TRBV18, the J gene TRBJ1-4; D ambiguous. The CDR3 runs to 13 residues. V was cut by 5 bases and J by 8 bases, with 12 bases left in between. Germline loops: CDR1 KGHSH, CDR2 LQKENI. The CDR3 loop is CASSAYQGEKLFF. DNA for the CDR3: TGTGCCAGCTCAGCCTACCAAGGGGAAAAACTGTTTTTT. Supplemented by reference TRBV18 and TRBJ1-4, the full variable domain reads NAGVMQNPRHLVRRRGQEARLRCSPMKGHSHVYWYRQLPEEGLKFMVYLQKENIIDESGMPKERFSAEFPKEGPSILRIQQVVRGDSAAYFCASSAYQGEKLFFGSGTQLSVL.

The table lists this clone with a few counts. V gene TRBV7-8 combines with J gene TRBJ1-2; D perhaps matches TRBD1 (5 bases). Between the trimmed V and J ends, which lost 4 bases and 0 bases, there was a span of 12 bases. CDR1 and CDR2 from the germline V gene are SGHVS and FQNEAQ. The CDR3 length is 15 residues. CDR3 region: CASSSTLGANYGYTF. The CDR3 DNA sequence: TGTGCCAGCAGCTCTACGTTAGGGGCTAACTATGGCTACACCTTC. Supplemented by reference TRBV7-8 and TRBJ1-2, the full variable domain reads GAGVSQSPRYKVAKRGQDVALRCDPISGHVSLFWYQQALGQGPEFLTYFQNEAQLDKSGLPSDRFFAERPEGSVSTLKIQRTQQEDSAVYLCASSSTLGANYGYTFGSGTRLTVV.

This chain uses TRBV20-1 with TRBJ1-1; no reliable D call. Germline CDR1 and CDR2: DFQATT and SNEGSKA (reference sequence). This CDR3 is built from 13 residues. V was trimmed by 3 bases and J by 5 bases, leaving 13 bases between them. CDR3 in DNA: TGCAGTGCTAGTCGTCAGACGTGGACTGAAGCTTTCTTT. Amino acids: CSASRQTWTEAFF.